These 22 T cell receptor beta chains originate from one sample sequenced in a study of response to subunit inactivated influenza vaccine. Using its own MiXCR run on the RT-PCR reads, TCRdb lists one record per CDR3 protein. This sample has 540,000 or so distinct CDR3 sequences, with 10% to 15% found just once. The specimen comprised PBMCs from blood, sampled 45 days after vaccination. These receptors were obtained from a man aged 50-60 years who received an inactivated influenza vaccine.

V gene TRBV7-2 combines with J gene TRBJ2-7, with 9 bases matching TRBD2. CDR1 and CDR2 from the germline V gene are SGHTA and FQGNSA. V trimming: 4 bases; J trimming: 3 bases; junction bases outside the gene matches: 7. The CDR3 spans 15 residues. The CDR3 nucleotides are TGTGCCAGCAGCTCAGGGACTAGCCAATTCTACGAGCAGTACTTC. It translates to CASSSGTSQFYEQYF.

The V call is TRBV28, the J call TRBJ1-2; D not certain. CDR1 is MDHEN, CDR2 SYDVKM, per germline. The V gene lost 2 bases and the J gene lost 8 bases, with 9 bases spanning the gap. The CDR3 consists of 12 residues. In nucleotides, the CDR3 is TGTGCCAGCAGTTTAACTCTCGGGGGCTACACCTTC. Amino acid sequence: CASSLTLGGYTF.

This CDR3 reads CASSQVASGGIIYNEQFF. CDR3 in DNA: TGTGCCAGCAGCCAAGTAGCCAGCGGGGGGATTATTTACAATGAGCAGTTCTTC. The chain couples TRBV3-1 to TRBJ2-1; 9 nucleotides agree with TRBD2. This CDR3 has 18 residues. Germline CDR1 LGHDT, CDR2 YNNKEL (reference sequence). J gave up 4 bases and V 1 base, and 11 bases lay outside the gene matches.

V gene TRBV7-9 combines with J gene TRBJ2-5; the D gene is possibly TRBD1 (5 bases). The CDR3 loop spans 15 amino acids. The germline gives CDR1 SEHNR, CDR2 FQNEAQ (reference sequence). V lost 2 bases, J lost 1 base, and 11 bases lay in between. CDR3 nucleotide sequence: TGTGCCAGCAGCTTAACTTTCAGGGCCCAAGAGACCCAGTACTTC. Protein: CASSLTFRAQETQYF.

DNA for the CDR3: TGCGCCAGCACCCCCGGCCGGACCGGTTCACCCCTCCACTTT. Translated: CASTPGRTGSPLHF. This rearrangement joins TRBV4-1 to TRBJ1-6; D unresolved. The CDR3 totals 14 residues. Germline lookup yields CDR1 MGHRA and CDR2 YSYEKL. Trimming took 7 bases from V and 9 from J, leaving 16 bases between them.

V usage is TRBV2 and J usage is TRBJ1-4; TRBD1 might be the D (5 bases). The germline gives CDR1 SNHLY, CDR2 FYNNEI. This CDR3 comprises 13 residues. The V and J ends lost 3 bases and 10 bases respectively, with 12 bases between them. The CDR3 DNA sequence: TGTGCCAGCAGTGATTGGGACCTACGAAAACTGTTTTTT. Its translation is CASSDWDLRKLFF.

This sequence joins TRBV2 and TRBJ2-3, with D possibly TRBD1 on 6 matching bases. The CDR3 is 16 amino acids. CDR1 and CDR2 (germline): SNHLY, FYNNEI. V lost 5 bases and J 1 base, leaving 16 bases between the germline ends. The CDR3 sequence: CASSPDRMGRTDTQYF. CDR3 nucleotides: TGTGCCAGCAGTCCTGACAGGATGGGGCGCACAGATACGCAGTATTTT.

This clonotype came up a few times. This chain uses TRBV10-3 with TRBJ2-1, with a weak D call TRBD1 (6 bases). Per the germline V gene, CDR1 is ENHRY and CDR2 is SYGVKD. The length of the CDR3 is 15 residues. V lost 6 bases and J 3 bases, leaving 15 bases between the germline ends. The CDR3 DNA reads TGTGCCATCAGGGACAGTAGCGCCTACTACAATGAGCAGTTCTTC. This encodes CAIRDSSAYYNEQFF.

This chain connects TRBV5-6 to TRBJ2-3; D is perhaps TRBD1 (6 bases). The CDR3 is 12 residues long. Germline CDR1 SGHDT, CDR2 YYEEEE. V was cut by 2 bases and J by 14 bases, with 15 bases left in between. For the CDR3, the DNA is TGTGCCAGCAGCTTTGACAGGATCAGGCCGTATTTT. Translation gives CASSFDRIRPYF.

The V gene is TRBV20-1, the J gene TRBJ1-1; D is possibly TRBD1 (5 bases). V was clipped by 1 base and J by 1 base, with 10 bases between them. CDR3 length equals 14 residues. Germline lookup yields CDR1 DFQATT and CDR2 SNEGSKA (reference sequence). The CDR3 coding sequence is TGCAGTGCTAGAGTCGGACATCCGAACACTGAAGCTTTCTTT. Translated: CSARVGHPNTEAFF.

A few counts support this clonotype. The rearrangement joins TRBV9 to TRBJ1-2, with D uncertain. Germline V lookup: CDR1 SGDLS, CDR2 YYNGEE. V was trimmed by 2 bases and J by 7 bases, leaving 12 bases between them. The CDR3 spans 13 residues. In DNA form, the CDR3 reads TGTGCCAGCAGCGTTACCTTATTGGGTGGCTACACCTTC. Amino acid sequence: CASSVTLLGGYTF.

This clonotype has more than one count but fewer than ten. CDR3 nucleotides: TGTGCCAGCAGCCTGGGACTAGCGGGCCTCTTGTACTTC. Translation gives CASSLGLAGLLYF. The chain couples TRBV3-1 to TRBJ2-4, with 12 bases fitting TRBD2. This CDR3 comprises 13 residues. Germline CDR1 is LGHDT and CDR2 is YNNKEL (reference sequence). V shed 4 bases, J shed 15 bases, and the junction held 7 bases outside the gene matches.

As regards this clonotype: With a much larger clone just one base away, this may be a read error. The rearrangement uses TRBV5-1 and TRBJ2-5; possible D gene TRBD2, 6 bases. The J call is doubtful: the DNA matches TRBJ2-1 better. The CDR3 totals 15 residues. CDR1 SGHRS and CDR2 YFSETQ come from the germline V gene. For the CDR3, the DNA is TGCGCCAGCAGCTGGGGAAACGCGGGGATGGAGACCCAGTTCTTC. Its protein product is CASSWGNAGMETQFF.

The chain carries TRBV6-2 or TRBV6-3 and TRBJ2-1; 7 bases align to TRBD1. This CDR3 is 13 amino acids long. Germline V CDR1 and CDR2: MNHEY, SVGEGT. The ends lost 6 bases at V and 9 bases at J; junction bases unmatched: 8. This CDR3 is CASRRQGPPEQFF. In DNA, the CDR3 is TGTGCCAGCAGACGACAGGGCCCCCCTGAGCAGTTCTTC.

Only a few counts were recorded for this clonotype. The gene calls are TRBV10-3 and TRBJ2-3, with D unresolved. The CDR3 consists of 13 residues. Trimming removed 4 bases at V and 0 bases at J, with 5 bases between. Germline-derived CDR1 and CDR2 are ENHRY and SYGVKD. CDR3: CAISASSTDTQYF. The CDR3, as DNA: TGTGCCATCAGTGCCTCTAGCACAGATACGCAGTATTTT.

The rearrangement joins TRBV7-2 to TRBJ1-5; a weak D match, TRBD1 (6 bases). Germline V gene lookup returns CDR1 SGHTA and CDR2 FQGNSA. Deletions cut 3 bases from V and 1 base from J, with 13 bases between. The CDR3 is made up of 16 amino acids. CDR3 sequence (DNA): TGTGCCAGCAGCTTGGATGGAGGGGGAAGCAATCAGCCCCAGCATTTT. This codes for CASSLDGGGSNQPQHF.

This clonotype came up many times. The CDR3 region has the DNA TGCAGCGCCGCAGGGGGCCAAGAGACCCAGTACTTC. Residues: CSAAGGQETQYF. The chain couples TRBV29-1 to TRBJ2-5, with 7 bases matching TRBD1. Germline values: CDR1 SQVTM, CDR2 ANQGSEA. The CDR3 length is 12 residues. The V segment lost 7 bases and the J segment 1 base; nucleotides outside the gene matches: 3.

V and J are TRBV4-1 and TRBJ1-1, with D possibly TRBD1 on 5 matching bases. CDR1 is MGHRA, CDR2 YSYEKL, per germline. V lost 0 bases and J lost 1, with 12 bases in between. The CDR3 runs to 16 residues. CDR3 protein: CASSQEVGAANTEAFF. The CDR3, as DNA: TGCGCCAGCAGCCAAGAAGTTGGGGCGGCGAACACTGAAGCTTTCTTT.

The rearrangement uses TRBV11-2 and TRBJ2-7, with TRBD2 as a possible D gene (5 bases). Per the germline V gene, CDR1 is SGHAT and CDR2 is FQNNGV. Trimming took 5 bases from V and 4 from J, leaving 12 bases between them. The CDR3 contains 13 residues. This chain's CDR3 is CASSPTTDYEQYF. For the CDR3, the DNA is TGTGCCAGCAGCCCGACTACAGATTACGAGCAGTACTTC.

This clonotype was counted many times. The J gene is TRBJ2-7, the V gene TRBV7-6; D is uncertain. CDR1 SGHVS and CDR2 FNYEAQ come from the germline V gene. Trimming left V 2 bases short and J 0 bases short, with 8 bases between. The CDR3 contains 14 residues. CDR3 DNA sequence: TGTGCCAGCAGCTTATCCGAGAGCTCCTACGAGCAGTACTTC. Translated, it gives CASSLSESSYEQYF. Full variable domain (remainder filled in from reference TRBV7-6 and TRBJ2-7): GAGVSQSPRYKVTKRGQDVALRCDPISGHVSLYWYRQALGQGPEFLTYFNYEAQQDKSGLPNDRFSAERPEGSISTLTIQRTEQRDSAMYRCASSLSESSYEQYFGPGTRLTVT.

This clonotype was detected only a few times. This chain joins TRBV6-5 and TRBJ1-6; D might be TRBD1 (5 bases). The germline gives CDR1 MNHEY, CDR2 SVGAGI. V shed 4 bases and J shed 10 bases, with 11 bases lying between them. This CDR3 is built from 13 residues. The CDR3 region is CASSLGLFSPLHF. CDR3 coding DNA: TGTGCCAGCAGTTTGGGACTTTTCTCACCCCTCCACTTT.

The chain employs TRBV10-3 and TRBJ2-7, with D perhaps matching TRBD1 (6 bases). From germline, CDR1 is ENHRY and CDR2 SYGVKD. V gave up 10 bases and J gave up 6 bases, with 19 bases separating them. The CDR3 has 13 residues. The DNA for the CDR3 is TGTGCCACTACCCTAATTGGGGGCTCCGAGCAGTACTTC. Its protein product is CATTLIGGSEQYF.